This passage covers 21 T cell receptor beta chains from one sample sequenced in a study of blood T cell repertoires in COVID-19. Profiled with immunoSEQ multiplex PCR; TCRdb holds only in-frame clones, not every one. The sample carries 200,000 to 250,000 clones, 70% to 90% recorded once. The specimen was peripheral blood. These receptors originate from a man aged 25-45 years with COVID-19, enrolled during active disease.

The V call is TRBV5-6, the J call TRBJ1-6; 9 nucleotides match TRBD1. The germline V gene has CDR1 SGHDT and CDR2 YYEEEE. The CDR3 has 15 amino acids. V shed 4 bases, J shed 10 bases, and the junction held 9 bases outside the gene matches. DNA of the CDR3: TGTGCCAGCAGCAGAAGGACAGGGGTTTTGTCACCCCTCCACTTT. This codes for CASSRRTGVLSPLHF.

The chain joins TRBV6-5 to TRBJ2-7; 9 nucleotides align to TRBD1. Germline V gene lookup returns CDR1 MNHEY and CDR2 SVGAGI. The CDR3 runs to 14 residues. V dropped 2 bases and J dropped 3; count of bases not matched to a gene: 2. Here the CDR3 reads CASSYQDRGYEQYF. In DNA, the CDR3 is TGTGCCAGCAGTTACCAGGACAGGGGCTACGAGCAGTACTTC.

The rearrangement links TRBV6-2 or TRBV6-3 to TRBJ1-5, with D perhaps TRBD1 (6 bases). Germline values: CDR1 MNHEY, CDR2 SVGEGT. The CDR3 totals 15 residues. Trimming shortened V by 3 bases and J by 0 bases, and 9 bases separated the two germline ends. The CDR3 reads CASSYGQNSNQPQHF. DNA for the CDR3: TGTGCCAGCAGTTATGGACAGAATAGCAATCAGCCCCAGCATTTT.

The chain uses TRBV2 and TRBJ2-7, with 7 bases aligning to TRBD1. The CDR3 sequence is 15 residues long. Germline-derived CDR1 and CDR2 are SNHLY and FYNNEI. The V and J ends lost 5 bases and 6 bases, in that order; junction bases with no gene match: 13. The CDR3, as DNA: TGTGCCAGCAGTAAATACAGGGGAGACTTGAGCGAGCAGTACTTC. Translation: CASSKYRGDLSEQYF.

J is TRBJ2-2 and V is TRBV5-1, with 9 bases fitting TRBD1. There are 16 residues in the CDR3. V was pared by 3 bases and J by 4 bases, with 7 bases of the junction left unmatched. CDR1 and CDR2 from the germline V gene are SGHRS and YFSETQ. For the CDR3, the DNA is TGCGCCAGCAGCTGGGGGACAGGGTTTACCACCGGGGAGCTGTTTTTT. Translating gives CASSWGTGFTTGELFF.

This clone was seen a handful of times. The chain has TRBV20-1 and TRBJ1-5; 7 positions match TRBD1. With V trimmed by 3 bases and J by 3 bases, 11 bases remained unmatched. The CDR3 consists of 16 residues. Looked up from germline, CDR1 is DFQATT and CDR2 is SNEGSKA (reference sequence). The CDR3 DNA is TGCAGTGCTAGTATGACAGGGCCTAACTACAATCAGCCCCAGCATTTT. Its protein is CSASMTGPNYNQPQHF.

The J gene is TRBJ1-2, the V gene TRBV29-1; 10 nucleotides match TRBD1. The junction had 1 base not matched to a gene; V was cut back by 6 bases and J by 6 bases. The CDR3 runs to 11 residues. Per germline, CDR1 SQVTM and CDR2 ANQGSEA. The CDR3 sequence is CSVGQGNGYTF. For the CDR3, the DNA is TGCAGCGTGGGACAGGGGAATGGCTACACCTTC. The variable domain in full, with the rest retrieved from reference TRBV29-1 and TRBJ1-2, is SAVISQKPSRDICQRGTSLTIQCQVDSQVTMMFWYRQQPGQSLTLIATANQGSEATYESGFVIDKFPISRPNLTFSTLTVSNMSPEDSSIYLCSVGQGNGYTFGSGTRLTVV.

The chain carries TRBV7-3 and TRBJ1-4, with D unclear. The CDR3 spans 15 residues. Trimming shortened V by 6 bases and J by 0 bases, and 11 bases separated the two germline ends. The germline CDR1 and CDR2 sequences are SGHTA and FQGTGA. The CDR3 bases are TGTGCCAGCAGGTCCCCGGGAGCAACTAATGAAAAACTGTTTTTT. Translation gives CASRSPGATNEKLFF.

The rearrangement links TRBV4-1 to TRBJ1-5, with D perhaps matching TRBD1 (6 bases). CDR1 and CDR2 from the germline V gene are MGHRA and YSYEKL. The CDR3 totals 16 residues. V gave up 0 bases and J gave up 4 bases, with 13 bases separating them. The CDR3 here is CASSQERSQGNQPQHF. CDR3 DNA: TGCGCCAGCAGCCAAGAAAGATCACAGGGTAATCAGCCCCAGCATTTT.

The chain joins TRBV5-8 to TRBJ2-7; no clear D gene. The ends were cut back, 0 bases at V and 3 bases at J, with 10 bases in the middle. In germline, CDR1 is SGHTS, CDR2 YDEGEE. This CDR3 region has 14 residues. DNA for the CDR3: TGTGCCAGCAGCTTGGTGATAGGAGACTACGAGCAGTACTTC. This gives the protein CASSLVIGDYEQYF.

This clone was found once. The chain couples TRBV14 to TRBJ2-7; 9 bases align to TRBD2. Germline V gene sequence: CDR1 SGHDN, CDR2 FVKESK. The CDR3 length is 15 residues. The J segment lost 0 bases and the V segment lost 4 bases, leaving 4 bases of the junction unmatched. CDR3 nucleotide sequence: TGTGCCAGCAGCCGCCTTAGCGGGGGCTCCTACGAGCAGTACTTC. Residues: CASSRLSGGSYEQYF.

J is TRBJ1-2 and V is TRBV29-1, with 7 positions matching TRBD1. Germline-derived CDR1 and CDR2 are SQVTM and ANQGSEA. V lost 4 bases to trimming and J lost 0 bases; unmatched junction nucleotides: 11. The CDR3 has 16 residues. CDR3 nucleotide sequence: TGCAGCGTTGCGCTGGTGGACAGGAGATCTAACTATGGCTACACCTTC. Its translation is CSVALVDRRSNYGYTF.

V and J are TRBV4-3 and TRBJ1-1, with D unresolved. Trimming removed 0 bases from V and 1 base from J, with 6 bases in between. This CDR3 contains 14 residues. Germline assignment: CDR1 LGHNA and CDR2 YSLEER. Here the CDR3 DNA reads TGCGCCAGCAGCCAAGATCCCGGGAACACTGAAGCTTTCTTT. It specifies CASSQDPGNTEAFF.

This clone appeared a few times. The CDR3 is CAWSGQGAEAFF. Here the CDR3 DNA reads TGTGCCTGGAGTGGACAGGGCGCTGAAGCTTTCTTT. The rearrangement uses TRBV30 and TRBJ1-1; 7 bases are a match to TRBD1. The length of the CDR3 is 12 residues. CDR1 and CDR2 (germline): GTSNPN, SVGIG (reference sequence). J lost 6 bases, V lost 1 base, and 2 bases had no gene match.

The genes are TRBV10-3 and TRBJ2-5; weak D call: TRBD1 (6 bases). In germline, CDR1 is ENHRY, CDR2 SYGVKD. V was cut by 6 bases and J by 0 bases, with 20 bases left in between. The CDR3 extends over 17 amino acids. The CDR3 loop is CAIRGTNIQGHQETQYF. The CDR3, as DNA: TGTGCCATCAGGGGGACAAACATACAGGGACACCAAGAGACCCAGTACTTC.

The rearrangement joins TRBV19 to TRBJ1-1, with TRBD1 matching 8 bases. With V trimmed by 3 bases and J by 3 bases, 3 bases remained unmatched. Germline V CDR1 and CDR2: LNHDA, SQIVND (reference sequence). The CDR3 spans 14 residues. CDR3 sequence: CASSMDRADTEAFF. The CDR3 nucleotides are TGTGCCAGTAGTATGGACAGGGCGGACACTGAAGCTTTCTTT. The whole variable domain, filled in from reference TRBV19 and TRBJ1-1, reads DGGITQSPKYLFRKEGQNVTLSCEQNLNHDAMYWYRQDPGQGLRLIYYSQIVNDFQKGDIAEGYSVSREKKESFPLTVTSAQKNPTAFYLCASSMDRADTEAFFGQGTRLTVV.

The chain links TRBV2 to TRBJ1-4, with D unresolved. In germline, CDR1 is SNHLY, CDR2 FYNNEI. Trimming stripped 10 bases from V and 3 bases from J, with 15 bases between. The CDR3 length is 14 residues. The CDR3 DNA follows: TGTGCCACTTCTTACGGAGTTCCTAATGAAAAACTGTTTTTT. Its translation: CATSYGVPNEKLFF.

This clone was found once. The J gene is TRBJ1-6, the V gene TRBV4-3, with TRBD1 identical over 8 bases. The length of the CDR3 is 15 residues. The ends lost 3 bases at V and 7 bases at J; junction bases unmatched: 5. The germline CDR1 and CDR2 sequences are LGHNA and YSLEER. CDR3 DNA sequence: TGCGCCAGCAGCCAGGTACAGGGGGGGAATTCACCCCTCCACTTT. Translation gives CASSQVQGGNSPLHF.

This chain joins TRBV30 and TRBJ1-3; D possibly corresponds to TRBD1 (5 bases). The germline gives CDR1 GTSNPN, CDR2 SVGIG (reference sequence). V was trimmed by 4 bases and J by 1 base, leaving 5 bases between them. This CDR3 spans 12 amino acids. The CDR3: CAWTGSGNTIYF. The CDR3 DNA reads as TGTGCCTGGACAGGGTCTGGAAACACCATATATTTT.

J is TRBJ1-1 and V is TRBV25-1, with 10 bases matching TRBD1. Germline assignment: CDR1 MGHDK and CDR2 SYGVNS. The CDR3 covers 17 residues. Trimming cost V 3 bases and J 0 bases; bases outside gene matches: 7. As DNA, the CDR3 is TGTGCCAGCAGTGATCCCGGACAGGGGGTTATGAACACTGAAGCTTTCTTT. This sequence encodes CASSDPGQGVMNTEAFF.

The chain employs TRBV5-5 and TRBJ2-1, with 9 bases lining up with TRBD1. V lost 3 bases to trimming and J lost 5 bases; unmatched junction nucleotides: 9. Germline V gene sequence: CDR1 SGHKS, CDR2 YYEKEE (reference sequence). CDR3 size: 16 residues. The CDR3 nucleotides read TGTGCCAGCAGCTCAACCTCCGGGACAGGGAACAATGAGCAGTTCTTC. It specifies CASSSTSGTGNNEQFF.